This section outlines one T cell receptor beta chain sequence together with its context. What this receptor recognizes is not known. The junction departs from the called germline gene at one end, perhaps through a read error. The CDR3 has 13 amino acids, counting the end cysteine and phenylalanine. Only CDR3 DNA is held: 39 bases, read in frame from base 1. These data originate in a study of vaccination and CD4 T cells after COVID-19 (dated by TCRdb to between 2022 and 2023). About the full investigation: The convalescent cohort comprised six males and four females, including two Hispanic individuals, seven Caucasians, two Asians and one multiracial person. As controls, cultures received a CEFX viral epitope pool (the positive control), an HIV-1 Nef peptide pool (the negative control), or no peptide at all. Participants received two doses of either the Pfizer-BioNTech BNT162b2 vaccine (n=8) or the Moderna mRNA-1273 vaccine (n=2). For stimulating the cultures, overlapping spike peptide pools were used, derived from SARS-CoV-2 as well as from the common cold coronaviruses HCoV-NL63, HCoV-OC43 and HCoV-229E. Post-vaccine blood samples were collected a median of about 11 weeks after the second vaccine dose, ranging from about 13 to 241 days. Post-COVID blood samples from convalescent patients were collected a median of roughly 100 days after diagnosis, with a range of 35 to 161 days. In ten to eleven COVID-19 convalescent patients and a handful of infection-naive healthy vaccine recipients, the spike-specific CD4+ TCR repertoire before mRNA vaccination was compared with the repertoire after mRNA vaccination.

Receptor amplification or capture employed PCR. TCR sequencing of DNA from cultured CD4+ T cells used the Oncomine TCR Beta short-read assay at the Johns Hopkins FTIC core. The QIAamp micro DNA kit was used to extract genomic DNA from the cultured CD4+ T cells. Oncomine TCR Beta libraries from cultured CD4+ T cells were pooled using unique dual indexes and sequenced on an Illumina iSeq 100. The authors' analysis ran thus. Non-productive sequences were filtered out, and CDR3s that did not start with C, did not end with F or W, or were shorter than 7 amino acids were discarded. Antigen-specific clonotypes were identified with the MANAFEST web application by comparing peptide-stimulated wells with reference and other culture wells. For a clone to be called positive, the clone needed an FDR below 0.05, an odds ratio above 5, and a productive frequency above 0.1% in at least two of three replicate wells. Clonotypes that were significantly expanded in both SARS-CoV-2 spike wells and at least one common cold coronavirus spike condition were defined as cross-reactive. CDR3 homology was assessed with Levenshtein distances (stringdist) and unrooted phylogenetic trees (ape) in R version 3.6.1. Starting from the raw public reads, TCRdb applied fastp trimming at Q25, assembled clones with MiXCR and retained in-frame beta chains. One record per CDR3 amino acid sequence lists the most common genes and DNA. TCRdb assigned the V and J calls; the authors' analysis was not used. The table for this sample lists about 21,000 distinct CDR3 sequences; about 38% of them were counted only once. The top ten hold roughly 20% of the sample.

The meaning of the sample's treatment or condition label: approximately 10-day PBMC culture with coronavirus spike peptide pools or control peptides (ViraFEST assay). To expand antigen-specific T cells with peptide pools and then pick out the expanded clonotypes through TCR sequencing, the study relied on the ViraFEST assay. Negative nucleocapsid antibody tests taken both before and after vaccination confirmed that the healthy vaccine recipients had no prior SARS-CoV-2 infection. Each well held approximately 2 million PBMCs cultured in IMDM containing about 5% human AB serum and approximately 9.4 IU/ml IL-2, with 7.5 to 10 ug/ml peptide pools added. Half of the culture medium was replaced with fresh IL-2-containing medium on days 3 and 7. After less than twelve days of culture, CD4+ T cells were isolated by negative selection with the EasySep CD4+ T cell isolation kit. Ficoll-Paque Plus gradient centrifugation was used to isolate PBMCs from whole blood, and the isolated PBMCs were then either used fresh or cryopreserved at -140C. In general, triplicate wells were set up for every culture condition.

Findings and caveats that apply to the study as a whole: The number of convalescent patients in the study was relatively small, and the study did not examine early timepoints following natural infection. In convalescent patients, a median around 85% of post-vaccine SARS-CoV-2-reactive clones were detected only after vaccination, and vaccine-specific priming was suggested by this finding. The median count of SARS-CoV-2-reactive clonotypes went up from some 23 after infection to a few dozen after vaccination, although the change was not significant. In convalescent patients, nearly all vaccine-specific clones (304 of 307) were found to be mono-reactive for SARS-CoV-2 spike rather than cross-reactive with common cold coronaviruses.

The sample was CD4+ T cells from blood, cultured in vitro, taken before SARS-CoV-2 vaccination. This clonotype originated in a human donor who received a COVID-19 vaccine. This receptor chain uses TRBV12-3 or TRBV12-4 and TRBJ1-2; no D segment can be confidently identified. The CDR3: CANSSLWTHGYTF. The nucleotide sequence is TGTGCCAACAGTTCCTTATGGACTCATGGCTACACCTTC.